These 7 T cell receptor beta chains came from one sample sequenced in a study of coeliac disease. Using immunoSEQ multiplex PCR, the repertoire was profiled, and TCRdb retains in-frame clones only, with some absent. The table shows roughly 3,400 clones, with 45% to 55% occurring only once. The specimen sequenced was intraepithelial lymphocytes from the gut. Every receptor here comes from a woman between 65 and 79 years old with celiac disease.

By proportion, this clone is large. The rearrangement joins TRBV28 to TRBJ2-1; TRBD2 aligns across 10 bases. V shed 6 bases, J shed 5 bases, and the junction held 10 bases outside the gene matches. The CDR3 covers 16 residues. Germline-derived CDR1 and CDR2 are MDHEN and SYDVKM. This CDR3 reads CASSNYLAGAHNEQFF. The CDR3 nucleotides read TGTGCCAGCAGCAACTACCTAGCGGGGGCCCACAATGAGCAGTTCTTC.

This chain links TRBV2 with TRBJ1-2; 8 bases align to TRBD1. The CDR3 runs 15 residues. Germline V gene data show CDR1 as SNHLY and CDR2 as FYNNEI. The ends lost 6 bases at V and 1 base at J; junction bases unmatched: 7. This chain's CDR3 is CASSVGQDLNYGYTF. CDR3 bases: TGTGCCAGCAGCGTGGGACAGGATCTTAACTATGGCTACACCTTC.

Only a few counts were recorded for this clone. The J gene is TRBJ1-3, the V gene TRBV28; 7 nucleotides match TRBD1. V lost 5 bases to trimming and J lost 2 bases; unmatched junction nucleotides: 9. Germline-derived CDR1 and CDR2 are MDHEN and SYDVKM. This CDR3 comprises 16 residues. CDR3: CASSPQGLYPGNTIYF. In nucleotides, the CDR3 is TGTGCCAGCAGTCCACAGGGGCTCTATCCTGGAAACACCATATATTTT.

About this clone itself: Other DNA sequences in the same sample also yield this CDR3. V gene TRBV7-2 combines with J gene TRBJ2-5; TRBD2 matches at 7 bases. The V gene's germline CDR1 is SGHTA and CDR2 FQGNSA. V lost 5 bases and J lost 5; bases outside the gene matches: 5. The CDR3 is 13 amino acids. CDR3 loop: CASSRGGEETQYF. CDR3 in DNA: TGTGCCAGCAGCCGTGGGGGGGAGGAGACCCAGTACTTC.

This sequence joins TRBV14 and TRBJ1-2, with a weak D call TRBD1 (5 bases). V was shortened by 0 bases and J by 4 bases, with 12 bases between the two germline ends. Per germline, CDR1 SGHDN and CDR2 FVKESK. This CDR3 is 15 amino acids long. The CDR3 sequence is CASSQDTGRVYGYTF. DNA for the CDR3: TGTGCCAGCAGCCAAGATACTGGCAGGGTCTATGGCTACACCTTC. The whole variable domain, remainder taken from reference TRBV14 and TRBJ1-2, is EAGVTQFPSHSVIEKGQTVTLRCDPISGHDNLYWYRRVMGKEIKFLLHFVKESKQDESGMPNNRFLAERTGGTYSTLKVQPAELEDSGVYFCASSQDTGRVYGYTFGSGTRLTVV.

The rearrangement links TRBV27 to TRBJ2-2; possible D gene TRBD2, 6 bases. V was cut by 3 bases and J by 5 bases, with 7 bases left in between. The CDR3 length is 13 residues. The germline V gene has CDR1 MNHEY and CDR2 SMNVEV (reference sequence). The CDR3, as DNA: TGTGCCAGCAGTTTCGGACTAACCGGGGAGCTGTTTTTT. It encodes CASSFGLTGELFF.

This rearrangement joins TRBV5-1 to TRBJ1-6; 7 bases align to TRBD1. Unmatched junction bases numbered 6, after V lost 4 bases and J lost 8 bases. CDR1 is SGHRS and CDR2 is YFSETQ in the germline V gene. This CDR3 spans 14 amino acids. CDR3 coding DNA: TGCGCCAGCAGCGACCAGGGGGGTGATTCACCCCTCCACTTT. Protein product: CASSDQGGDSPLHF. Variable domain in full (rest from reference TRBV5-1 and TRBJ1-6): KAGVTQTPRYLIKTRGQQVTLSCSPISGHRSVSWYQQTPGQGLQFLFEYFSETQRNKGNFPGRFSGRQFSNSRSEMNVSTLELGDSALYLCASSDQGGDSPLHFGNGTRLTVT.